These 30 T cell receptor beta chains share one sample of origin, sequenced in a study of blood T cells in healthy people across ages. It was with a sample-barcoded 5' primer and a J-beta primer mix that a second PCR of roughly 7 to 12 cycles was run. TCRdb re-analysed the 5' RACE reads in MiXCR, keeping a single row per CDR3 protein. Of 700,000 to 850,000 distinct CDR3 sequences in the sample, roughly 40% were seen once. The sequenced sample was blood. The receptors stem from a man younger than 30 in good health.

V usage is TRBV6-5 and J usage is TRBJ2-6; D is undetermined. V shed 0 bases and J shed 0 bases, with 6 bases lying between them. The germline V gene has CDR1 MNHEY and CDR2 SVGAGI. This CDR3 comprises 16 residues. CDR3 amino acids: CASSYSRHSGANVLTF. DNA of the CDR3: TGTGCCAGCAGTTACTCCCGTCACTCTGGGGCCAACGTCCTGACTTTC.

This clonotype was counted a few times. The gene calls are TRBV10-3 and TRBJ1-2; D uncertain. V was shortened by 7 bases and J by 0 bases, with 15 bases between the two germline ends. Per the germline V gene, CDR1 is ENHRY and CDR2 is SYGVKD. The CDR3 runs to 15 residues. The CDR3, as DNA: TGTGCCATCAAATGTAGCGGCCAGGCTAACTATGGCTACACCTTC. Residues: CAIKCSGQANYGYTF.

Comment on this clonotype: This clone may be a read error of a much larger clone one base away. CDR3 nucleotides: TGTGCCAGCAGTTTATGGGTCCCCCTCGGTCAGGGGGCGTACAATGAGCAGTTCTTC. Translated: CASSLWVPLGQGAYNEQFF. The J gene is TRBJ2-1, the V gene TRBV28, with 8 bases matching TRBD1. V was clipped by 0 bases and J by 4 bases; unmatched bases: 14. Germline loops: CDR1 MDHEN, CDR2 SYDVKM. The CDR3 extends over 19 amino acids.

The gene calls are TRBV13 and TRBJ2-1; D possibly corresponds to TRBD2 (6 bases). The germline V and J ends were trimmed by 7 bases and 4 bases, with 20 bases remaining between them. The germline V gene has CDR1 PRHDT and CDR2 FYEKMQ (reference sequence). The CDR3 length is 16 residues. CDR3 region: CASTPLESGSYNEQFF. CDR3 bases: TGTGCCAGCACCCCATTGGAGAGCGGGTCGTACAATGAGCAGTTCTTC.

The V gene is TRBV20-1, the J gene TRBJ2-3; 13 bases are shared with TRBD2. The CDR3 has 17 amino acids. The J segment lost 1 base and the V segment lost 6 bases, leaving 10 bases of the junction unmatched. Germline V gene sequence: CDR1 DFQATT, CDR2 SNEGSKA (reference sequence). The CDR3 DNA is TGCAGTGCCAAAACCTCCGGGACTAGCGGGGGCACAGATACGCAGTATTTT. This translates into CSAKTSGTSGGTDTQYF.

Written as DNA, the CDR3 is TGCAGTGCTAGTTTGTCGACAGGGGGGTTCTACGAGCAGTTCTTC. Amino acids: CSASLSTGGFYEQFF. The gene calls are TRBV20-1 and TRBJ2-1; 9 nucleotides line up with TRBD1. CDR3 length: 15 residues. Losses at the gene ends were 3 bases for V and 10 bases for J; bases not matched to a gene: 13. The germline V gene encodes CDR1 DFQATT and CDR2 SNEGSKA (reference sequence).

This clonotype was detected a few times. The chain recombines TRBV3-1 with TRBJ2-3; no clear D. Looked up from germline, CDR1 is LGHDT and CDR2 is YNNKEL (reference sequence). This CDR3 has 10 residues. Trimming took 8 bases from V and 6 from J, leaving 6 bases between them. CDR3 in DNA: TGTGCCAGCGGCTGGGATACGCAGTATTTT. Protein product: CASGWDTQYF.

The CDR3 here is CASSFGRARTVMGETQYF. The CDR3 DNA is TGTGCCAGCAGCTTTGGGCGGGCAAGGACAGTCATGGGAGAGACCCAGTACTTC. The V and J genes are TRBV7-8 and TRBJ2-7, with D tentatively TRBD1 (6 bases). The DNA end lines up better with TRBJ2-5; the J call may be wrong. The CDR3 is made up of 18 amino acids. CDR1 SGHVS and CDR2 FQNEAQ come from the germline V gene.

This clonotype turned up a few times. This may be a read error: a much more frequent sequence differs by one nucleotide. This chain joins TRBV6-2 or TRBV6-3 and TRBJ2-1; D ambiguous. Germline V lookup: CDR1 MNHEY, CDR2 SVGEGT. There are 11 residues in the CDR3. V lost 6 bases to trimming and J lost 13 bases, with 13 bases between them. CDR3: CASSPQETQFF. The CDR3, as DNA: TGTGCCAGCAGCCCCCAAGAGACCCAGTTCTTC.

The chain is built from TRBV20-1 and TRBJ2-7; TRBD2 might be the D (5 bases). Germline CDR1 reads DFQATT; CDR2 reads SNEGSKA (reference sequence). V lost 5 bases, J lost 3 bases, and 17 bases lay in between. The length of the CDR3 is 14 residues. CDR3 coding DNA: TGCAGTGCTGCGCCGGGGAGTAGACTCTACGAGCAGTACTTC. It encodes CSAAPGSRLYEQYF.

This sequence joins TRBV5-1 and TRBJ1-5; 9 bases are shared with TRBD1. This CDR3 comprises 15 residues. Germline CDR1 is SGHRS and CDR2 is YFSETQ. With V trimmed by 4 bases and J by 5 bases, 7 bases remained unmatched. CDR3: CASSPGTGNHQPQHF. The CDR3 DNA reads as TGCGCCAGCAGCCCCGGGACAGGGAATCATCAGCCCCAGCATTTT.

This clonotype was detected ten times or more. V gene TRBV20-1 combines with J gene TRBJ2-5; D unclear. CDR3 size: 10 residues. Germline-derived CDR1 and CDR2 are DFQATT and SNEGSKA (reference sequence). The germline V and J ends were trimmed by 3 bases and 5 bases, with 4 bases remaining between them. The CDR3 region has the DNA TGCAGTGCTAGTGGGGAGACCCAGTACTTC. Encoded protein: CSASGETQYF.

The chain uses TRBV27 and TRBJ2-1, with TRBD2 matching 11 bases. This CDR3 has 14 residues. Germline CDR1 and CDR2: MNHEY and SMNVEV (reference sequence). Trimming removed 6 bases from V and 7 bases from J; junction bases left unmatched: 5. This chain's CDR3 is CASRTSGGRNEQFF. For the CDR3, the DNA is TGTGCCAGCAGAACTAGCGGGGGTCGGAATGAGCAGTTCTTC.

For this clonotype: Sequence at one end of the junction differs from germline and may be a read error. The rearrangement uses TRBV5-5 and TRBJ2-6; 8 bases are a match to TRBD1. The CDR3 has 18 residues. CDR1 is SGHKS, CDR2 YYEKEE, per germline (reference sequence). The CDR3 DNA follows: TGTACCAGCAGCCCCCGGACAGGGTCCAACTCTGGGGCCAACGTCCTGACTTTC. Protein product: CTSSPRTGSNSGANVLTF. Full variable domain (rest looked up from reference TRBV5-5 and TRBJ2-6): DAGVTQSPTHLIKTRGQQVTLRCSPISGHKSVSWYQQVLGQGPQFIFQYYEKEERGRGNFPDRFSARQFPNYSSELNVNALLLGDSALYLCTSSPRTGSNSGANVLTFGAGSRLTVL.

The chain uses TRBV6-6 and TRBJ1-5; perhaps TRBD1 as D (5 bases). The CDR3 has 15 amino acids. V dropped 4 bases and J dropped 3 bases, with 13 bases sitting between them. Germline V CDR1 and CDR2: MNHNY, SVGAGI (reference sequence). CDR3 loop: CASSLSGGDNQPQHF. CDR3 nucleotides: TGTGCCAGCAGTTTATCAGGAGGGGACAATCAGCCCCAGCATTTT.

This clonotype was counted between two and nine times. The rearrangement joins TRBV7-6 to TRBJ2-3; D not certain. The CDR3 runs 17 residues. CDR1 and CDR2 from the germline V gene are SGHVS and FNYEAQ. The V end lost 2 bases, the J end lost 2 bases, and 17 bases lay between the germline ends. The CDR3 spells CASSLLFRDIPTDTQYF. CDR3 sequence (DNA): TGTGCCAGCAGCTTATTATTTAGAGATATCCCCACAGATACGCAGTATTTT.

V is TRBV5-5 and J is TRBJ1-5; D remains unclear. Trimming cost V 1 base and J 5 bases, with 16 bases left between them. CDR1 is SGHKS and CDR2 is YYEKEE in the germline V gene (reference sequence). The CDR3 has 16 amino acids. CDR3 in amino acids: CASSLFGGKGDQPQHF. DNA for the CDR3: TGTGCCAGCAGCTTGTTTGGAGGGAAGGGTGATCAGCCCCAGCATTTT.

This rearrangement joins TRBV7-9 to TRBJ2-3, with 7 bases lining up with TRBD2. The CDR3 totals 15 residues. Losses at the gene ends were 3 bases for V and 2 bases for J; bases not matched to a gene: 5. Germline CDR1 reads SEHNR; CDR2 reads FQNEAQ (reference sequence). CDR3 protein: CASSFASGTTDTQYF. The CDR3 DNA follows: TGTGCCAGCAGCTTCGCTAGCGGTACCACAGATACGCAGTATTTT.

The chain carries TRBV6-2 or TRBV6-3 and TRBJ2-6; no definite D call. The CDR3 loop spans 13 amino acids. The germline CDR1 and CDR2 sequences are MNHEY and SVGEGT. V lost 3 bases and J lost 8, with 8 bases in between. The CDR3 spells CASSYGVSNVLTF. The CDR3 DNA reads TGTGCCAGCAGTTATGGGGTCTCCAACGTCCTGACTTTC.

This clonotype is a singleton in its sample. The chain has TRBV3-1 and TRBJ1-4, with 11 bases fitting TRBD1. Germline CDR1 is LGHDT and CDR2 is YNNKEL (reference sequence). The CDR3 is 16 residues long. Losses at the gene ends were 2 bases for V and 8 bases for J; bases not matched to a gene: 7. CDR3 DNA: TGTGCCAGCAGCCAATGGACAGGGGGCGCAACGGAAAAACTGTTTTTT. This sequence encodes CASSQWTGGATEKLFF.

This chain connects TRBV6-5 to TRBJ2-1; possibly TRBD2 for D (6 bases). The CDR3 runs 12 residues. Germline values: CDR1 MNHEY, CDR2 SVGAGI. Trimming left V 5 bases short and J 13 bases short, with 15 bases between. The CDR3 bases are TGTGCCAGCAGTCGGGGGAAAGAGACCCAGTTCTTC. It yields the protein CASSRGKETQFF.

As to this clonotype: This may be a read error, as it is one base from a much larger clone. This sequence joins TRBV5-6 and TRBJ2-1; 8 bases match TRBD2. TRBJ2-7 explains the end of the DNA better; the J call may be wrong. The V gene's germline CDR1 is SGHDT and CDR2 YYEEEE. The CDR3 covers 15 residues. CDR3 residues: CASSLEVAGYNEQYF. The CDR3 DNA follows: TGTGCCAGCAGCCTGGAGGTAGCGGGGTACAATGAGCAGTACTTC.

This sequence joins TRBV6-2 or TRBV6-3 and TRBJ1-2; tentative D call: TRBD1 (5 bases). Germline V gives CDR1 MNHEY, CDR2 SVGEGT. The CDR3 extends over 13 amino acids. Trimming took 8 bases from V and 3 from J, leaving 13 bases between them. The CDR3: CASHGGTDYGYTF. DNA of the CDR3: TGTGCCAGCCACGGGGGGACGGACTATGGCTACACCTTC.

As to this clonotype: A clone one base away is much larger, so this may be a read error. V gene TRBV28 combines with J gene TRBJ2-5; 8 bases match TRBD1. The germline V gene has CDR1 MDHEN and CDR2 SYDVKM. The CDR3 extends over 14 amino acids. V dropped 8 bases and J dropped 11; count of bases not matched to a gene: 16. The CDR3 region has the DNA TGTGCCAGCCGCAGGGGGCCCGACTACAATGAGCAGTACTTC. It yields the protein CASRRGPDYNEQYF.

This chain joins TRBV12-3 or TRBV12-4 and TRBJ2-3; TRBD1 agrees at 7 bases. V shed 6 bases and J 0 bases; nucleotides not matched to a gene: 9. CDR3 length: 16 amino acids. CDR3 sequence reads: CASRKRTGLSTDTQYF. The CDR3 DNA sequence: TGTGCCAGCAGGAAGCGGACAGGTCTTAGCACAGATACGCAGTATTTT.

Concerning this clonotype: A single base separates this from a much larger clone, so it may be a read error. In DNA, the CDR3 is TGCAGTGCTAGTCCTCGGACTAGCCACGAGCAGTACTTC. Translation: CSASPRTSHEQYF. This chain connects TRBV20-1 to TRBJ2-5; 8 bases line up with TRBD2. The J call is uncertain, as TRBJ2-7 better fits the DNA end. This CDR3 comprises 13 residues. The V gene's germline CDR1 is DFQATT and CDR2 SNEGSKA (reference sequence).

The V call is TRBV7-3, the J call TRBJ1-1, with 8 bases aligning to TRBD1. V lost 5 bases to trimming and J lost 4 bases; unmatched junction nucleotides: 6. CDR1 and CDR2 from the germline V gene are SGHTA and FQGTGA. The CDR3 consists of 14 residues. The CDR3 is CASSLWTGPTEAFF. CDR3 in DNA: TGTGCCAGCAGCCTATGGACAGGGCCCACTGAAGCTTTCTTT.

V and J are TRBV3-1 and TRBJ1-4; 8 positions agree with TRBD1. Germline values: CDR1 LGHDT, CDR2 YNNKEL (reference sequence). This CDR3 has 15 residues. Trimming cost V 2 bases and J 7 bases; bases outside gene matches: 6. The CDR3 here is CASSQRGQGVEKLFF. DNA for the CDR3: TGTGCCAGCAGCCAAAGAGGACAGGGAGTTGAAAAACTGTTTTTT.

In this sample, this clonotype turned up a few times. The rearrangement uses TRBV9 and TRBJ2-3; 15 bases agree with TRBD2. The CDR3 sequence is 18 residues long. The J segment lost 6 bases and the V segment lost 0 bases, leaving 8 bases of the junction unmatched. Germline values: CDR1 SGDLS, CDR2 YYNGEE. CDR3 DNA: TGTGCCAGCAGCGTAGCGGCGGGACTAGCGGGGGGCGGGGATACGCAGTATTTT. Its translation: CASSVAAGLAGGGDTQYF.

Remarks on this clonotype: Its ends do not fully match the called genes, so a read error is possible. The chain has TRBV6-2 or TRBV6-3 and TRBJ1-5; weak D call: TRBD1 (6 bases). The CDR3 is 15 residues long. Germline V gene sequence: CDR1 MNHEY, CDR2 SVGEGT. The chain's CDR3 is CASSYVQGSRQPQHF. The CDR3 DNA sequence: TGTGCTAGCAGTTACGTACAGGGATCCCGGCAGCCCCAGCATTTT.